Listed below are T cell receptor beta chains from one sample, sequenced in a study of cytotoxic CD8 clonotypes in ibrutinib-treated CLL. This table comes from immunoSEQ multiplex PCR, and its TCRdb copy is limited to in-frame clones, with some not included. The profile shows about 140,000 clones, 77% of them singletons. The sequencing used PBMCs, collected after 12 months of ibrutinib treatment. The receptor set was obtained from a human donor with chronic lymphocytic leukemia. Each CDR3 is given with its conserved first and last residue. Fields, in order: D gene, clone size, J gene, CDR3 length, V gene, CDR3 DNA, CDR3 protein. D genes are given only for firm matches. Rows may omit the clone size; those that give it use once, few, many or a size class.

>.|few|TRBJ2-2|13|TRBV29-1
TGCAGCGTTGATGTGGCAATCACCGGGGAGCTGTTTTTT
CSVDVAITGELFF
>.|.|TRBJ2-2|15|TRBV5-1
TGCGCCAGCAGCTCTAGCACTATGCGGACCGGGGAGCTGTTTTTT
CASSSSTMRTGELFF
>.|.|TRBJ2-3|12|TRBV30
TGTGCCTGGAGCGGATTAGTCGGTACGCAGTATTTT
CAWSGLVGTQYF
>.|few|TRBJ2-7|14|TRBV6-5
TGTGCCAGCAGTTACTCGCGAAGGGACCACGAGCAGTACTTC
CASSYSRRDHEQYF
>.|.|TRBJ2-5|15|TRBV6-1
TGTGCCAGCAGTGAATGGGGTGCCTCCCAAGAGACCCAGTACTTC
CASSEWGASQETQYF
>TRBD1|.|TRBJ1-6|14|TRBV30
TGTGCCTGGAGTCCCGGGACAGGGGGATCACCCCTCCACTTT
CAWSPGTGGSPLHF
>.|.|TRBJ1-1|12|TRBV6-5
TGTGCCAGCAGTTACTTGGGTGCCGAAGCTTTCTTT
CASSYLGAEAFF
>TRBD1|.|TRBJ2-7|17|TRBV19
TGTGCCAGTAGTCCCCACCCGGGACAGGGGGGAAGTTACGAGCAGTACTTC
CASSPHPGQGGSYEQYF
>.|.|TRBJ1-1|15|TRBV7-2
TGTGCCAGCAGCTTAGCGCAACAGATGAACACTGAAGCTTTCTTT
CASSLAQQMNTEAFF
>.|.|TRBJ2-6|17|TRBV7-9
TGTGCCAGCAGCTTACGGTGGGACCTCTCTGGGGCCAACGTCCTGACTTTC
CASSLRWDLSGANVLTF
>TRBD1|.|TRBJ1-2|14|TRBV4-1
TGCGCCAGCAGCCGAGCCGGGACAGGGGACGGCTACACCTTC
CASSRAGTGDGYTF
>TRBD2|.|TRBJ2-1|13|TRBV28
TGTGCCAGCCAGGGCCTTAGCGGGACTCGTGAGTTCTTC
CASQGLSGTREFF
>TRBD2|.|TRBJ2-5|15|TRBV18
TGTGCCAGCTCCCGGACGGCGGGAGTCGAGGAGACCCAGTACTTC
CASSRTAGVEETQYF
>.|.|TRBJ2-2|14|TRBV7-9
TGTGCCAGCAGCTTAGCGCCGGGCACCGGGGAGCTGTTTTTT
CASSLAPGTGELFF
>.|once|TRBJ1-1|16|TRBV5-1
TGCGCCAGCAGCTTGGGGGCAGGGGTCATGAACACTGAAGCTTTCTTT
CASSLGAGVMNTEAFF
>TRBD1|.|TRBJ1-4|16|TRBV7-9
TGTGCCAGCAGCTTAGTACAGGGGCCAACTAATGAAAAACTGTTTTTT
CASSLVQGPTNEKLFF
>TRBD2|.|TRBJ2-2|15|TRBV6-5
TGTGCCAGCAGTTACGGGACTACCAACACCGGGGAGCTGTTTTTT
CASSYGTTNTGELFF
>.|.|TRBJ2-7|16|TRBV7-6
TGTGCCAGCAGCTTAGTCCCAGGGGGAGGCTCCTACGAGCAGTACTTC
CASSLVPGGGSYEQYF
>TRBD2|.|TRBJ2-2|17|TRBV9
TGTGCCAGCAGCTTCCCCATCCGGGAGGACAACACCGGGGAGCTGTTTTTT
CASSFPIREDNTGELFF
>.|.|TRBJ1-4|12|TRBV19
TGTGCCAGTACACCGTCTTTTGAAAAACTGTTTTTT
CASTPSFEKLFF
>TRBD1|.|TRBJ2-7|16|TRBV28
TGTGGAGCCAGGGCCGGGACAGGGTCCTCCGCCTACGAGCAGTACTTC
CGARAGTGSSAYEQYF
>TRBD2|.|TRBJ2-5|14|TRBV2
TGTGCCAGTAAGCGGGAGGAAGGCCCAGAGACCCAGTACTTC
CASKREEGPETQYF
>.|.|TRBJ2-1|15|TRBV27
TGTGCCAGCAGTTCTCCGGGACAGGGACTAGAGGAGCAGTTCTTC
CASSSPGQGLEEQFF
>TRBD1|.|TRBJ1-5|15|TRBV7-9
TGTGCCAGCAGCTCCCGGGACAGGGGGGAGGGGGCCCAGCATTTT
CASSSRDRGEGAQHF
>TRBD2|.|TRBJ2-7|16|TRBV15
TGTGCCACCAGCAGAGAGGCTAGCGGGGGATATTACGAGCAGTACTTC
CATSREASGGYYEQYF
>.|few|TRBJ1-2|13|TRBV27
TGTGCCAGCAGTTTGTGGAGGGACTATGGCTACACCTTC
CASSLWRDYGYTF
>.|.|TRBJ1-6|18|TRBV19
TGTGCCAGTAGCACCCGCGTTCGGGGCGCGGTCGATAATTCACCCCTCCACTTT
CASSTRVRGAVDNSPLHF
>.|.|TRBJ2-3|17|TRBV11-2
TGTGCCAGCAGCTTACCTTTAGGTGGTGGGGACACAGATACGCAGTATTTT
CASSLPLGGGDTDTQYF
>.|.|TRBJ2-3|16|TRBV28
TGTGCCAGCAGTTTATTGGCTGCGGCGGACACAGATACGCAGTATTTT
CASSLLAAADTDTQYF
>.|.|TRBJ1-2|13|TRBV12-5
TGTGCTAGTGGTTTACAGGCGATATATGGCTACACCTTC
CASGLQAIYGYTF
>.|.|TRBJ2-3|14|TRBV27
TGTGCCAGCAGCTTCGGGACTGGGACAGATACGCAGTATTTT
CASSFGTGTDTQYF
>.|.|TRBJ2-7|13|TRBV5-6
TGTGCCAGCAGCTTCGGGCAGCCCTACGAGCAGTACTTC
CASSFGQPYEQYF
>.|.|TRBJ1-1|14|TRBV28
TGTGCCAGCAGCAAATTAGGGTGGAACACTGAAGCTTTCTTT
CASSKLGWNTEAFF
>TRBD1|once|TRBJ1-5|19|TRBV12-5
TGTGCTAGTGGTTCCCCCCCGAGGGCAGGGGGGACGAGCAATCAGCCCCAGCATTTT
CASGSPPRAGGTSNQPQHF
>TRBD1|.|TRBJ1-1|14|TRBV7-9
TGTGCCAGCAGCCACAGGGGAGCGAACACTGAAGCTTTCTTT
CASSHRGANTEAFF
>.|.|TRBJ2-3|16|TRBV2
TGTGCCAGCAGTGGGGGGTACGGCGGGTTAACAGATACGCAGTATTTT
CASSGGYGGLTDTQYF
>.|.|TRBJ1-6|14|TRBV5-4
TGTGCCAGCCAGACGGGATCTTCGGGTTCACCCCTCCACTTT
CASQTGSSGSPLHF
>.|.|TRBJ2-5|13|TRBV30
TGTGCCTGGAACTCCGGGACATCTGAGACCCAGTACTTC
CAWNSGTSETQYF
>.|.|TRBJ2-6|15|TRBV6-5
TGTGCCAGCAGTTACGGGACTGCTGGGGCCAACGTCCTGACTTTC
CASSYGTAGANVLTF
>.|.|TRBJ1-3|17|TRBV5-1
TGCGCCAGCAGCCTACCGGACCACACCATCTCTGGAAACACCATATATTTT
CASSLPDHTISGNTIYF
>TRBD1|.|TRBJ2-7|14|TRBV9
TGTGCCAGCAGCGCCACGGGACAGGGCTACGAGCAGTACTTC
CASSATGQGYEQYF
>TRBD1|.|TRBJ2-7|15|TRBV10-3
TGTGCCATCAGCCCAAGGGACAGGGGTTCCTACGAGCAGTACTTC
CAISPRDRGSYEQYF
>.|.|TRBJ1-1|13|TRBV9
TGTGCCAGCAGCCCCTGGAGCAACACTGAAGCTTTCTTT
CASSPWSNTEAFF
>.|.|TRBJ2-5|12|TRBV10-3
TGTGCCATCATGGGGGGTGAAGAGACCCAGTACTTC
CAIMGGEETQYF
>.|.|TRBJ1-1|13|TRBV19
TGTGCCAGTAGTATCGCCTTGAACACTGAAGCTTTCTTT
CASSIALNTEAFF
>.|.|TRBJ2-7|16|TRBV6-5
TGTGCCAGCAGTTACGCGCCCTTAAGCTCGCTGTACGAGCAGTACTTC
CASSYAPLSSLYEQYF
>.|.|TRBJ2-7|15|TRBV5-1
TGCGCCAGCAGCTTGGCGGGATCCAGCTCCTACGAGCAGTACTTC
CASSLAGSSSYEQYF
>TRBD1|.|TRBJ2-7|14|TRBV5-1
TGCGCCAGCAACCGCGACAGGGGGGACTACGAGCAGTACTTC
CASNRDRGDYEQYF
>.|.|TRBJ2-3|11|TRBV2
TGTGCCAGCAGTGAGGCAGATACGCAGTATTTT
CASSEADTQYF
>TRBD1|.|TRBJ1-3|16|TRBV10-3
TGTGCCATCAGTGAGCCGACGACAGGGGGTAGAAACACCATATATTTT
CAISEPTTGGRNTIYF
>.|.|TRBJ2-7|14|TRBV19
TGTGCCAGTAGTGCCCCCAGGTACTCCTACGAGCAGTACTTC
CASSAPRYSYEQYF